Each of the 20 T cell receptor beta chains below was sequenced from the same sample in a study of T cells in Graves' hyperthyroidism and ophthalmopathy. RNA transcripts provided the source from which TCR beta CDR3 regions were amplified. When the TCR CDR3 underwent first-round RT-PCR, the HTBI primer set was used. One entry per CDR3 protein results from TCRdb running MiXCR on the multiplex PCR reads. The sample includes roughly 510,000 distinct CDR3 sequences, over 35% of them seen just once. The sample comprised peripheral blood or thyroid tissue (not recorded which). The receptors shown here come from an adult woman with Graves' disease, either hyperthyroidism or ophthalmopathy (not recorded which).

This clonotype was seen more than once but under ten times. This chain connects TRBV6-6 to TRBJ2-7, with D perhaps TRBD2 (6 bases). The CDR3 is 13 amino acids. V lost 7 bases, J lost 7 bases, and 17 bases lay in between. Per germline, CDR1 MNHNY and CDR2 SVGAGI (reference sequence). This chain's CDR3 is CASTPGSGSEQYF. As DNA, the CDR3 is TGTGCCAGCACCCCCGGTAGCGGTTCGGAGCAGTACTTC.

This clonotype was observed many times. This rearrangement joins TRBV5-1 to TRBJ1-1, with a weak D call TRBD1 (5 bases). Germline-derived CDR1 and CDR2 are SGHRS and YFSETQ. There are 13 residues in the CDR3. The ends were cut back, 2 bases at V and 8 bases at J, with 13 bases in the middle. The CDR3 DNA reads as TGCGCCAGCAGCTTCGACAGACGAACCGAAGCTTTCTTT. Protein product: CASSFDRRTEAFF.

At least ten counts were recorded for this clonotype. In DNA, the CDR3 is TGCGCCAGCAGCCCAGGGACAGGGTGGGCTGAAGCTTTCTTT. Translation: CASSPGTGWAEAFF. The V call is TRBV5-1, the J call TRBJ1-1, with 9 positions matching TRBD1. The CDR3 is 14 amino acids. Germline CDR1 is SGHRS and CDR2 is YFSETQ. Trimming took 4 bases from V and 6 from J; bases not matched to a gene: 7.

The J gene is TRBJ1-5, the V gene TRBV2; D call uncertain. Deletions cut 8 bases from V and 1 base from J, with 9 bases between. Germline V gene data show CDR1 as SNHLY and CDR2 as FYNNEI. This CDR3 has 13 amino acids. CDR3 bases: TGTGCCAGCGGGAGCCAGAGCAATCAGCCCCAGCATTTT. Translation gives CASGSQSNQPQHF.

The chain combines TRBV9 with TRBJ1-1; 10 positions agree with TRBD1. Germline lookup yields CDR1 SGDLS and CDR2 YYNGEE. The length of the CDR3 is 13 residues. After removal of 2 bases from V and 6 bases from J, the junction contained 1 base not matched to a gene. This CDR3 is CASSVGTGAEAFF. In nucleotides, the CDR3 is TGTGCCAGCAGCGTGGGGACAGGGGCTGAAGCTTTCTTT. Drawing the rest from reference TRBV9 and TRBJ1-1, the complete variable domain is DSGVTQTPKHLITATGQRVTLRCSPRSGDLSVYWYQQSLDQGLQFLIQYYNGEERAKGNILERFSAQQFPDLHSELNLSSLELGDSALYFCASSVGTGAEAFFGQGTRLTVV.

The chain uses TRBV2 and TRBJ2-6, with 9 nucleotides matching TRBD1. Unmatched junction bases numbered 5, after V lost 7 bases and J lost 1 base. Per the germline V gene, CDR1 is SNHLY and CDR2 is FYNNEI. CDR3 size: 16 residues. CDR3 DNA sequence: TGTGCCAGCAATATCGGACAGGGGTCTGGGGCCAACGTCCTGACTTTC. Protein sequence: CASNIGQGSGANVLTF.

CDR3 protein: CASSQGLRTEAFF. CDR3 in DNA: TGTGCCAGCAGCCAGGGGTTAAGGACTGAAGCTTTCTTT. This chain connects TRBV7-8 to TRBJ1-1; TRBD1 is a possible D gene (6 bases). This CDR3 region has 13 residues. The V gene's germline CDR1 is SGHVS and CDR2 FQNEAQ. The germline V and J ends were trimmed by 5 bases and 5 bases, with 12 bases remaining between them.

The CDR3 region has the DNA TGCAGTGCTAGGGGCCCGGTTTACTACGAGCAGTACTTC. This gives the protein CSARGPVYYEQYF. This chain connects TRBV20-1 to TRBJ2-7; D is ambiguous. Trimming shortened V by 3 bases and J by 3 bases, and 12 bases separated the two germline ends. There are 13 residues in the CDR3. Germline values: CDR1 DFQATT, CDR2 SNEGSKA (reference sequence).

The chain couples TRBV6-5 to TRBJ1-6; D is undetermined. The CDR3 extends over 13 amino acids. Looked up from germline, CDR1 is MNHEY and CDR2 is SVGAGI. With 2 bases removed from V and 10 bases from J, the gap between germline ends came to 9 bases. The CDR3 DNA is TGTGCCAGCAGTTACCGTTTCGAGTCACCCCTCCACTTT. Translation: CASSYRFESPLHF.

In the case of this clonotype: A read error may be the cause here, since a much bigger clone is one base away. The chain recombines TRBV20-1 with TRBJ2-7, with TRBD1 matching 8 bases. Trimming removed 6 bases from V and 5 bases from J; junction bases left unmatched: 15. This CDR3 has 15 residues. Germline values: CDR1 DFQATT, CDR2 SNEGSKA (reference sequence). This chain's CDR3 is CSALATGGFPHEQYF. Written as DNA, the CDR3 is TGCAGTGCCTTGGCCACAGGGGGGTTCCCCCACGAGCAGTACTTC.

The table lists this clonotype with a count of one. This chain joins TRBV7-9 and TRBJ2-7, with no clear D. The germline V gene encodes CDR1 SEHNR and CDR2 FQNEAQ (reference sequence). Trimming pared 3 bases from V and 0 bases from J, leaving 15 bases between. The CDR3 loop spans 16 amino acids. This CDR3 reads CASSFYPLAHSYEQYF. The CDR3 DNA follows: TGTGCCAGCAGCTTCTACCCCTTAGCACACTCCTACGAGCAGTACTTC.

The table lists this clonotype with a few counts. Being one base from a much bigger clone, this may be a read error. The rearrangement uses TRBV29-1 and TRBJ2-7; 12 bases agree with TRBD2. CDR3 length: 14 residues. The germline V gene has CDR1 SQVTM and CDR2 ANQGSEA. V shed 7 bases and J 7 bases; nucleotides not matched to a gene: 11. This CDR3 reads CSAARRLAGEEQYF. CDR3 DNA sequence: TGCAGCGCTGCCCGGCGACTAGCGGGAGAAGAGCAGTACTTC.

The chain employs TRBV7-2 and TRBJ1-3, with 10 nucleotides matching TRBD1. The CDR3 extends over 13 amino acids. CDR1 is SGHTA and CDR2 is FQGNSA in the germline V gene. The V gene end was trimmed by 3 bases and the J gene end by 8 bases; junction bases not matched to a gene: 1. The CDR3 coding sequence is TGTGCCAGCAGCTTGGACAGGGGGGACACCATATATTTT. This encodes CASSLDRGDTIYF.

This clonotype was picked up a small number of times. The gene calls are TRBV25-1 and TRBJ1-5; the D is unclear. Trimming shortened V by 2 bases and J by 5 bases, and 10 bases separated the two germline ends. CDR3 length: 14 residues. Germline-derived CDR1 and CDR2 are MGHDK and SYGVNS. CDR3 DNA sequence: TGTGCCAGCAGTGAAAGACGGGAATATCAGCCCCAGCATTTT. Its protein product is CASSERREYQPQHF.

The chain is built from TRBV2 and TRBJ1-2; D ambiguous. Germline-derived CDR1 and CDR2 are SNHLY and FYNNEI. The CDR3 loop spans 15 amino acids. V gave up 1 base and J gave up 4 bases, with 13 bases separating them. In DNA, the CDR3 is TGTGCCAGCAGTGAAGGTGTGGGTCCCGCCTATGGCTACACCTTC. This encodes CASSEGVGPAYGYTF.

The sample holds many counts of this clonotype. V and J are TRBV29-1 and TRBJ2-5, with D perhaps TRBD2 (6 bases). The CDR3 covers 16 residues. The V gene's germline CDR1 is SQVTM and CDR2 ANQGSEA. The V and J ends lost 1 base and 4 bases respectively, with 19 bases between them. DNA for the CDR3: TGCAGCGTTGAAGGGCCGCTCGCGGGGAATCGAGAGACCCAGTACTTC. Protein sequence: CSVEGPLAGNRETQYF.

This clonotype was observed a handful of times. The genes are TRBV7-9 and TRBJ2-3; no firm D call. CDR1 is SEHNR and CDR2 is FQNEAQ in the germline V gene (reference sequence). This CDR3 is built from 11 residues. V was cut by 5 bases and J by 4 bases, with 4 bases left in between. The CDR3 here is CASSHSDTQYF. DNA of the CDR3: TGTGCCAGCAGCCACTCAGATACGCAGTATTTT.

The chain's CDR3 is CASSPTGGGWGYGYTF. The CDR3 DNA follows: TGTGCCAGCAGTCCTACAGGGGGTGGGTGGGGGTATGGCTACACCTTC. The gene calls are TRBV6-1 and TRBJ1-2; 8 positions agree with TRBD1. CDR3 length: 16 amino acids. The J segment lost 5 bases and the V segment lost 5 bases, leaving 13 bases of the junction unmatched. Germline CDR1 MNHNS, CDR2 SASEGT.

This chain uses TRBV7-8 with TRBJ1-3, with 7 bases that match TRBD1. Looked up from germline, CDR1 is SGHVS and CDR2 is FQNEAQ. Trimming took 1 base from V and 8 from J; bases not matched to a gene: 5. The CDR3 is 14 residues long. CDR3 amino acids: CASSLEAGGHTIYF. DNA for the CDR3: TGTGCCAGCAGCTTAGAGGCAGGGGGACACACCATATATTTT.

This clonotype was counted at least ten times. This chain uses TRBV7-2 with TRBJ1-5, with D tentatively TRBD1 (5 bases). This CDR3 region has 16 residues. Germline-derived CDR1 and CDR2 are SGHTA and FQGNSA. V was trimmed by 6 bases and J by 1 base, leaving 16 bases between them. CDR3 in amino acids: CASSGHGGISNQPQHF. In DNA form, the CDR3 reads TGTGCCAGCAGTGGACACGGCGGCATAAGCAATCAGCCCCAGCATTTT.